The 17 T cell receptor beta chains presented below share a single source sample, sequenced in a study of CD8+ T cells in alopecia areata. After isolation, RNA underwent reverse transcription to generate cDNA as the sequencing template. Method: immunoSEQ multiplex PCR; TCRdb's copy keeps in-frame clones and lacks some. The sample carries 180,000 or so clones, 63% recorded once. The source was CD4+ T cells sorted from blood, collected at week 0. Source of these receptors: a human donor with alopecia areata.

V usage is TRBV2 and J usage is TRBJ2-3, with 10 nucleotides matching TRBD2. The CDR3 contains 14 residues. Germline V gives CDR1 SNHLY, CDR2 FYNNEI. The V gene end was trimmed by 8 bases and the J gene end by 3 bases; junction bases not matched to a gene: 5. The CDR3 bases are TGTGCCAGCGGAGTAGCGGGGGGAACAGATACGCAGTATTTT. Residues: CASGVAGGTDTQYF. Full variable domain (missing parts from reference TRBV2 and TRBJ2-3): EPEVTQTPSHQVTQMGQEVILRCVPISNHLYFYWYRQILGQKVEFLVSFYNNEISEKSEIFDDQFSVERPDGSNFTLKIRSTKLEDSAMYFCASGVAGGTDTQYFGPGTRLTVL.

This sequence joins TRBV29-1 and TRBJ2-5; D might be TRBD1 (5 bases). The ends were cut back, 1 base at V and 5 bases at J, with 11 bases in the middle. The CDR3 is 13 residues long. Germline CDR1 is SQVTM and CDR2 is ANQGSEA. CDR3 bases: TGCAGCGTTGAAGGCAGGGTGGACGAGACCCAGTACTTC. Translating it yields CSVEGRVDETQYF.

The chain has TRBV5-1 and TRBJ1-1, with a tentative D call TRBD1 (5 bases). CDR1 SGHRS and CDR2 YFSETQ come from the germline V gene. Trimming removed 2 bases from V and 6 bases from J, with 11 bases in between. The CDR3 loop spans 13 amino acids. DNA for the CDR3: TGCGCCAGCAGCTTCCGAGACAGAGCTGAAGCTTTCTTT. The encoded protein is CASSFRDRAEAFF.

The chain couples TRBV5-1 to TRBJ2-7; D is undetermined. The CDR3 loop spans 14 amino acids. In germline, CDR1 is SGHRS, CDR2 YFSETQ. The V gene lost 0 bases and the J gene lost 9 bases, with 16 bases spanning the gap. The CDR3 protein is CASSLELAPNRQYF. The CDR3 DNA reads as TGCGCCAGCAGCTTGGAATTGGCCCCCAACCGGCAGTACTTC.

V and J are TRBV4-1 and TRBJ1-6; D is uncertain. In germline, CDR1 is MGHRA, CDR2 YSYEKL. The CDR3 covers 13 residues. The V end lost 0 bases, the J end lost 7 bases, and 4 bases lay between the germline ends. The chain's CDR3 is CASSQELNSPLHF. The CDR3 region has the DNA TGCGCCAGCAGCCAAGAACTAAATTCACCCCTCCACTTT.

The chain joins TRBV30 to TRBJ2-1; D is unresolved. This CDR3 has 12 residues. The V end was cut by 1 base, the J end by 9 bases, with 10 bases between. Germline V gene data show CDR1 as GTSNPN and CDR2 as SVGIG (reference sequence). This CDR3 reads CAWSEWQSEQFF. The CDR3 DNA is TGTGCCTGGAGTGAGTGGCAGAGTGAGCAGTTCTTC.

This sequence joins TRBV7-2 and TRBJ2-6; D is undetermined. Trimming removed 2 bases at V and 2 bases at J, with 16 bases between. Germline CDR1 SGHTA, CDR2 FQGNSA. CDR3 length equals 18 residues. CDR3 nucleotides: TGTGCCAGCAGCTTAAGGCAGCCTTTCTCAGCTGGGGCCAACGTCCTGACTTTC. As protein: CASSLRQPFSAGANVLTF.

This clone was recorded a few times. The chain is built from TRBV29-1 and TRBJ2-7; D may match TRBD1 or TRBD2 (5 bases each). Germline CDR1 is SQVTM and CDR2 is ANQGSEA. The ends were cut back, 6 bases at V and 5 bases at J, with 11 bases in the middle. The CDR3 covers 11 residues. The CDR3 protein is CSVRDPNEQYF. The CDR3 nucleotides are TGCAGCGTAAGGGACCCCAACGAGCAGTACTTC.

The chain is built from TRBV11-2 and TRBJ2-3, with TRBD1 as a possible D gene (5 bases). CDR3 length equals 13 residues. V was cut by 5 bases and J by 2 bases, with 8 bases left in between. CDR1 SGHAT and CDR2 FQNNGV come from the germline V gene. CDR3 amino acids: CASSPGLTDTQYF. The CDR3 nucleotides are TGTGCCAGCAGCCCAGGGCTCACAGATACGCAGTATTTT.

V is TRBV7-3 and J is TRBJ2-7; D possibly corresponds to TRBD1 (5 bases). The V gene's germline CDR1 is SGHTA and CDR2 FQGTGA. Trimming shortened V by 5 bases and J by 5 bases, and 13 bases separated the two germline ends. This CDR3 has 13 residues. The chain's CDR3 is CASSLGSRDEQYF. In DNA, the CDR3 is TGTGCCAGCAGCCTGGGTAGCAGGGACGAGCAGTACTTC.

This sequence joins TRBV29-1 and TRBJ2-3; possible D gene TRBD1, 7 bases. CDR3 length: 13 residues. Trimming took 6 bases from V and 2 from J, leaving 12 bases between them. Germline V gene data show CDR1 as SQVTM and CDR2 as ANQGSEA. Here the CDR3 reads CSVGGQLTDTQYF. CDR3 coding DNA: TGCAGCGTGGGGGGACAGCTCACAGATACGCAGTATTTT.

The chain's CDR3 is CASSQVPQGRVSPLHF. The CDR3 nucleotides read TGCGCCAGCAGCCAAGTTCCCCAGGGTAGGGTTTCACCCCTCCACTTT. The chain has TRBV4-1 and TRBJ1-6, with D possibly matching TRBD1 (5 bases). The CDR3 length is 16 residues. V lost 1 base to trimming and J lost 9 bases, with 16 bases between them. In germline, CDR1 is MGHRA, CDR2 YSYEKL.

This chain uses TRBV11-2 with TRBJ1-1, with D maybe TRBD1 (6 bases). CDR3 length: 14 amino acids. Germline V gene data show CDR1 as SGHAT and CDR2 as FQNNGV. With 4 bases removed from V and 4 bases from J, the gap between germline ends came to 13 bases. CDR3 sequence reads: CASSSGGLFTEAFF. As DNA, the CDR3 is TGTGCCAGCAGCTCGGGGGGGCTGTTCACTGAAGCTTTCTTT.

About this clone itself: One base away lies a much larger clone, so this may be a sequencing read error. This specimen includes other DNA sequences encoding the same CDR3. The chain is built from TRBV5-1 and TRBJ2-5; tentatively, D is TRBD2 (6 bases). Germline V gives CDR1 SGHRS, CDR2 YFSETQ. V shed 4 bases and J shed 4 bases, with 11 bases lying between them. The CDR3 totals 13 residues. CDR3 region: CASSLRLGETQYF. DNA of the CDR3: TGCGCCAGCAGCCTACGACTAGGAGAGACCCAGTACTTC.

The chain recombines TRBV10-3 with TRBJ2-6, with a tentative D call TRBD2 (5 bases). There are 16 residues in the CDR3. V lost 6 bases, J lost 0 bases, and 12 bases lay in between. The germline V gene encodes CDR1 ENHRY and CDR2 SYGVKD. This chain's CDR3 is CAISRGRSSGANVLTF. The CDR3 bases are TGTGCCATCAGCAGAGGGCGCAGCTCTGGGGCCAACGTCCTGACTTTC.

J is TRBJ1-2 and V is TRBV9; D may be TRBD1 (6 bases). There are 13 residues in the CDR3. V lost 2 bases, J lost 2 bases, and 7 bases lay in between. The V gene's germline CDR1 is SGDLS and CDR2 YYNGEE. CDR3 amino acids: CASSVQGNYGYTF. DNA of the CDR3: TGTGCCAGCAGCGTTCAGGGGAACTATGGCTACACCTTC.

The sample holds a few counts of this clone. The chain links TRBV15 to TRBJ2-7; D is uncertain. The CDR3 consists of 13 residues. CDR1 is LNHNV, CDR2 YYDKDF, per germline (reference sequence). V was pared by 3 bases and J by 2 bases, with 8 bases between. The CDR3 DNA follows: TGTGCCACCAGCAGGGACCCAACCTACGAGCAGTACTTC. Encoded protein: CATSRDPTYEQYF.